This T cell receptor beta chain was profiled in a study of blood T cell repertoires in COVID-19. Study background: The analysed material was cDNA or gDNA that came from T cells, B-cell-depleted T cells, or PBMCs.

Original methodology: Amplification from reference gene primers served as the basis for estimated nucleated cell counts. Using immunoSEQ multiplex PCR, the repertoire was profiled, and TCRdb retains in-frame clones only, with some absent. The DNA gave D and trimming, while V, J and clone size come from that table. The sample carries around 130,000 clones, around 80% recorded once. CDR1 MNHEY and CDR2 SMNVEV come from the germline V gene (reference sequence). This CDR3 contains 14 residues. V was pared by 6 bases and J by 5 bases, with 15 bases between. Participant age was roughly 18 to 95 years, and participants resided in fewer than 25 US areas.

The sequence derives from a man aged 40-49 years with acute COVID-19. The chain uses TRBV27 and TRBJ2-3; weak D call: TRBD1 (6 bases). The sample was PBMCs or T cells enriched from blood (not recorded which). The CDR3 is CASSLVDSKDTQYF. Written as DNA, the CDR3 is TGTGCCAGCAGCCTCGTGGACAGTAAAGATACGCAGTATTTT.